One sample yielded the 15 T cell receptor beta chains listed below, sequenced in a study of T cell changes during pregnancy in multiple sclerosis. Clones were read by immunoSEQ multiplex PCR, and TCRdb kept only the in-frame ones, dropping some. Of 85,000 to 130,000 clones listed, 90% to 95% are singletons. The material was peripheral blood, obtained before pregnancy. The receptors were gathered from a female donor with multiple sclerosis, enrolled in a pregnancy study.

The chain carries TRBV28 and TRBJ2-3; TRBD1 matches 7 bases. V shed 5 bases, J shed 4 bases, and the junction held 21 bases outside the gene matches. The V gene's germline CDR1 is MDHEN and CDR2 SYDVKM. This CDR3 is built from 19 residues. CDR3 loop: CASSPYLITGAGLADTQYF. The CDR3 DNA follows: TGTGCCAGCAGTCCCTACTTAATAACAGGGGCAGGGTTGGCAGATACGCAGTATTTT.

This clone was detected once. The rearrangement links TRBV7-9 to TRBJ1-5, with D possibly matching TRBD1 (6 bases). CDR3 size: 15 residues. Trimming cost V 2 bases and J 4 bases, with 12 bases left between them. Looked up from germline, CDR1 is SEHNR and CDR2 is FQNEAQ (reference sequence). This CDR3 is CASSLSQGHNQPQHF. In DNA, the CDR3 is TGTGCCAGCAGCTTAAGTCAGGGACATAATCAGCCCCAGCATTTT.

The chain carries TRBV1 and TRBJ2-2; the table's D call, TRBD2, has no DNA check behind it. TRBV1 is shown as a pseudogene. The CDR3 totals 19 residues. As DNA, the CDR3 is TGCACCAGCAGCCAAAACCCCCCCCCTAGCGGGAGGGTGACCGGGGAGCTGTTTTTT. Translating gives CTSSQNPPPSGRVTGELFF.

This clone was seen once. As DNA, the CDR3 is TGCGCCAGCACCCTCACCAGGGGGATCTCCGATCAGTTCTTC. This codes for CASTLTRGISDQFF. The chain employs TRBV5-1 and TRBJ2-1, with TRBD1 matching over 7 bases. This CDR3 has 14 residues. Germline loops: CDR1 SGHRS, CDR2 YFSETQ. V was clipped by 6 bases and J by 13 bases; unmatched bases: 16.

The CDR3: CASSVGGRARNEQFF. DNA for the CDR3: TGTGCCAGCAGTGTCGGCGGGAGGGCCCGGAATGAGCAGTTCTTC. The J gene is TRBJ2-1, the V gene TRBV2; 9 bases agree with TRBD2. In germline, CDR1 is SNHLY, CDR2 FYNNEI. The length of the CDR3 is 15 residues. The V gene end was trimmed by 4 bases and the J gene end by 7 bases; junction bases not matched to a gene: 8.

The V call is TRBV7-9, the J call TRBJ1-2; unclear D gene. The CDR3 is made up of 15 amino acids. In germline, CDR1 is SEHNR, CDR2 FQNEAQ (reference sequence). The germline V and J ends were trimmed by 2 bases and 1 base, with 11 bases remaining between them. For the CDR3, the DNA is TGTGCCAGCAGCTTAAGAGCAGGCGTTAACTATGGCTACACCTTC. Protein: CASSLRAGVNYGYTF.

The chain has TRBV9 and TRBJ1-3, with D tentatively TRBD1 (5 bases). The CDR3 length is 14 residues. CDR1 and CDR2 from the germline V gene are SGDLS and YYNGEE. Trimming removed 5 bases from V and 3 bases from J, with 12 bases in between. CDR3 residues: CASSETVLGNTIYF. The DNA for the CDR3 is TGTGCCAGCAGTGAGACAGTTCTTGGAAACACCATATATTTT.

This chain links TRBV9 with TRBJ2-7; TRBD2 matches 11 bases. The J segment lost 5 bases and the V segment lost 3 bases, leaving 16 bases of the junction unmatched. The CDR3 has 18 amino acids. CDR1 is SGDLS, CDR2 YYNGEE, per germline. DNA of the CDR3: TGTGCCAGCAGCGCAAGAAAAACGATGGGTAGCGGGAGGGACGAGCAGTACTTC. Its translation: CASSARKTMGSGRDEQYF.

The chain combines TRBV2 with TRBJ2-3, with no clear D. Trimming pared 3 bases from V and 3 bases from J, leaving 4 bases between. The CDR3 contains 12 residues. The germline gives CDR1 SNHLY, CDR2 FYNNEI. The CDR3 DNA reads as TGTGCCAGCAGTGATATGACAGATACGCAGTATTTT. Encoded protein: CASSDMTDTQYF.

The chain combines TRBV7-8 with TRBJ1-5; D is perhaps TRBD1 (5 bases). V gave up 3 bases and J gave up 0 bases, with 12 bases separating them. This CDR3 region has 16 residues. In germline, CDR1 is SGHVS, CDR2 FQNEAQ. CDR3 coding DNA: TGTGCCAGCAGCTTTCTCGGGGACTATAGCAATCAGCCCCAGCATTTT. Translation gives CASSFLGDYSNQPQHF.

On this clone: Other DNA variants within this sample encode the same CDR3. V gene TRBV7-9 combines with J gene TRBJ1-5; D may be TRBD1 (6 bases). The length of the CDR3 is 14 residues. CDR1 is SEHNR and CDR2 is FQNEAQ in the germline V gene (reference sequence). V was pared by 1 base and J by 2 bases, with 6 bases between. The CDR3 here is CASSLGQGNQPQHF. The CDR3 region has the DNA TGTGCCAGCAGCTTAGGACAGGGCAATCAGCCCCAGCATTTT.

The chain combines TRBV5-4 with TRBJ1-2; 9 bases line up with TRBD1. Germline V gene lookup returns CDR1 SGHNT and CDR2 YYREEE (reference sequence). The ends lost 5 bases at V and 4 bases at J; junction bases unmatched: 6. This CDR3 has 14 amino acids. CDR3 region: CASSSGTGTYGYTF. The CDR3 DNA follows: TGTGCCAGCAGTTCCGGGACAGGGACCTATGGCTACACCTTC.

V gene TRBV27 combines with J gene TRBJ2-1, with TRBD2 matching over 7 bases. Unmatched junction bases numbered 7, after V lost 2 bases and J lost 6 bases. The CDR3 sequence is 15 residues long. Germline V gene data show CDR1 as MNHEY and CDR2 as SMNVEV (reference sequence). The CDR3 spells CASSLQVWTSNEQFF. The CDR3 DNA follows: TGTGCCAGCAGTTTACAGGTTTGGACTAGCAATGAGCAGTTCTTC.

The chain links TRBV6-1 to TRBJ2-5, with 7 bases that match TRBD1. The CDR3 has 15 amino acids. Losses at the gene ends were 4 bases for V and 3 bases for J; bases not matched to a gene: 8. Looked up from germline, CDR1 is MNHNS and CDR2 is SASEGT. The CDR3 loop reads CASSGASTGKETQYF. The CDR3 DNA follows: TGTGCCAGCAGTGGGGCCTCGACAGGGAAAGAGACCCAGTACTTC.

The chain has TRBV30 and TRBJ2-7; 7 bases match TRBD1. CDR3 size: 14 residues. The trim removed 0 bases at V and 6 bases at J, leaving 8 bases unmatched. In germline, CDR1 is GTSNPN, CDR2 SVGIG (reference sequence). CDR3 sequence reads: CAWSVLQGVSEQYF. Written as DNA, the CDR3 is TGTGCCTGGAGTGTACTTCAGGGGGTAAGCGAGCAGTACTTC.